This record covers a single T cell receptor beta chain. The entry originates in a study of blood T cell repertoires in COVID-19. Study-wide background: PBMCs, B-cell-depleted T cells, or T cells were the source of the cDNA or gDNA that made up the material.

Clones were read by immunoSEQ multiplex PCR, and TCRdb kept only the in-frame ones, dropping some. The table records fewer than 110,000 clones, about 85% of them present only once. The sample was peripheral blood. This sequence was found in a woman between 65 and 79 years old with active or convalescent COVID-19.

The CDR3 reads CATSGPQGSGGSDTEAFF. CDR3 in DNA: TGTGCCACCAGTGGACCTCAGGGCTCTGGGGGCTCGGACACTGAAGCTTTCTTT. The chain is built from TRBV24-1 and TRBJ1-1; a possible D gene is TRBD1 (6 bases). Germline V gene sequence: CDR1 KGHDR, CDR2 SFDVKD. Trimming removed 5 bases from V and 3 bases from J, with 24 bases in between. This CDR3 spans 18 amino acids.